The rows below give T cell receptor beta chains drawn from one sample of a study of OX40 agonist ivuxolimab in advanced cancers. Here immunoSEQ multiplex PCR was the method, and the copy in TCRdb shows in-frame clones only, minus some. Of fewer than 50,000 clones listed, 80% to 90% are singletons. This specimen consisted of CD4+ or CD8+ T cells sorted from blood, obtained in a trial of the OX40 agonist ivuxolimab. The source of these receptors is an adult with an advanced solid tumor such as melanoma, head and neck, liver or kidney cancer. Each CDR3 is given with its conserved first and last residue. Fields, in order: D gene, clone size, J gene, V gene, CDR3 protein, CDR3 DNA. The D gene is left open where the match is weak. Clone size is not always given. Where it is, it says once, few, many or a class for expanded clones.

>-|-|TRBJ2-5|TRBV28
CASSLGGGMETQYF
TGTGCCAGCAGTTTAGGAGGGGGTATGGAGACCCAGTACTTC
>TRBD1|-|TRBJ1-4|TRBV19
CASSPDREGDEKLFF
TGTGCCAGTAGTCCTGACAGGGAGGGGGATGAAAAACTGTTTTTT
>TRBD1|-|TRBJ2-7|TRBV4-1
CASSDRQGPYEQYF
TGCGCCAGCAGCGACAGACAGGGGCCCTACGAGCAGTACTTC
>-|once|TRBJ2-7|TRBV4-1
CASSQDRDGYEQYF
TGCGCCAGCAGCCAAGATCGGGACGGCTACGAGCAGTACTTC
>-|-|TRBJ2-3|TRBV10-3
CAISESRADTQYF
TGTGCCATCAGTGAGTCGAGGGCAGATACGCAGTATTTT
>-|-|TRBJ2-7|TRBV21-1
CASSRKGRGRESYEQYF
TGTGCCAGCAGCCGCAAAGGGAGGGGCAGGGAATCCTACGAGCAGTACTTC
>-|-|TRBJ2-7|TRBV27
CASSWGDTYEQYF
TGTGCCAGCAGTTGGGGGGACACATACGAGCAGTACTTC
>TRBD1|-|TRBJ1-5|TRBV15
CATSSPGQLFISNQPQHF
TGTGCCACCAGCAGTCCGGGACAGCTTTTCATTAGCAATCAGCCCCAGCATTTT
>TRBD2|-|TRBJ2-3|TRBV7-6
CASSLAYSGGGDTQYF
TGTGCCAGCAGCTTAGCCTATAGCGGGGGGGGAGATACGCAGTATTTT
>-|-|TRBJ2-5|TRBV9
CASAGETQYF
TGTGCCAGCGCAGGGGAGACCCAGTACTTC
>TRBD1|-|TRBJ2-1|TRBV7-7
CASSYRQGNEQFF
TGTGCCAGCAGCTACAGACAGGGCAATGAGCAGTTCTTC
>-|-|TRBJ2-2|TRBV10-3
CAISLITGELFF
TGTGCCATCAGTTTAATCACCGGGGAGCTGTTTTTT
>TRBD2|-|TRBJ2-1|TRBV27
CASRNSPAGPNNEQFF
TGTGCCAGCAGAAACTCCCCAGCGGGGCCCAACAATGAGCAGTTCTTC
>TRBD1|-|TRBJ1-6|TRBV7-8
CASSHTGVDSPLHF
TGTGCCAGCAGCCACACAGGGGTTGATTCACCCCTCCACTTT
>-|once|TRBJ1-2|TRBV5-1
CASRPPERPNYGYTF
TGCGCCAGCAGGCCCCCTGAACGCCCTAACTATGGCTACACCTTC
>TRBD1|-|TRBJ1-2|TRBV7-9
CASSSRDRIFMDYGYTF
TGTGCCAGCAGCTCCCGGGACAGAATATTTATGGACTATGGCTACACCTTC
>-|-|TRBJ1-2|TRBV9
CASSVATKGNRNYGYTF
TGTGCCAGCAGCGTAGCTACAAAGGGTAACCGAAACTATGGCTACACCTTC
>-|-|TRBJ1-5|TRBV4-1
CASSQAEGYNQPQHF
TGCGCCAGCAGCCAAGCGGAGGGGTACAATCAGCCCCAGCATTTT
>-|-|TRBJ1-1|TRBV6-5
CASSYVGENTEAFF
TGTGCCAGCAGTTACGTGGGCGAGAACACTGAAGCTTTCTTT
>TRBD1|-|TRBJ2-7|TRBV14
CASSPRGLTGINYEQYF
TGTGCCAGCAGCCCCCGAGGCTTGACAGGGATCAACTACGAGCAGTACTTC
>TRBD1|-|TRBJ2-1|TRBV5-6
CASSLDRDRDNEQFF
TGTGCCAGCAGCTTGGACCGGGACAGGGACAATGAGCAGTTCTTC
>-|-|TRBJ2-7|TRBV7-6
CASSEMNRYYEQYF
TGTGCCAGCAGTGAAATGAACAGATACTACGAGCAGTACTTC
>-|-|TRBJ2-1|TRBV4-1
CASSQGPGPLNEQFF
TGCGCCAGCAGCCAAGGCCCGGGGCCTCTCAATGAGCAGTTCTTC
>-|once|TRBJ2-2|TRBV6-1
CASSDSSGHHTGELFF
TGTGCCAGCAGTGATTCCTCTGGACATCACACCGGGGAGCTGTTTTTT
>TRBD1|-|TRBJ1-1|TRBV29-1
CSVRRTGKITEAFF
TGCAGCGTTAGAAGGACAGGGAAGATTACTGAAGCTTTCTTT
>-|-|TRBJ2-7|TRBV28
CASSRVDTSYEQYF
TGTGCCAGCAGTAGGGTGGACACCTCCTACGAGCAGTACTTC
>TRBD1|-|TRBJ1-1|TRBV7-6
CASSGTGGIMNTEAFF
TGTGCCAGCAGCGGTACAGGGGGCATTATGAACACTGAAGCTTTCTTT
>TRBD1|-|TRBJ1-2|TRBV4-1
CASSHGQGNGGYTF
TGCGCCAGCAGCCACGGACAGGGGAATGGCGGCTACACCTTC
>TRBD2|-|TRBJ2-4|TRBV4-2
CASSHYSGIVENPNQNIQYF
TGTGCCAGCAGCCATTATAGCGGGATCGTGGAAAACCCTAATCAAAACATTCAGTACTTC
>-|-|TRBJ2-5|TRBV1
CTSSDTCRGLQEGETQYF
TGCACCAGCAGCGATACATGCCGGGGACTCCAGGAGGGGGAGACCCAGTACTTC
>-|-|TRBJ2-7|TRBV19
CASSIGAGRYEQYF
TGTGCCAGTAGTATAGGGGCAGGCCGCTACGAGCAGTACTTC
>-|-|TRBJ1-4|TRBV7-9
CASRPTEPNEKLFF
TGTGCCAGCAGACCGACTGAACCTAATGAAAAACTGTTTTTT
>-|-|TRBJ1-2|TRBV9
CASSARVSNGYTF
TGTGCCAGCAGCGCCCGGGTCTCCAATGGCTACACCTTC
>-|-|TRBJ2-3|TRBV7-7
CASSSEGTDTQYF
TGTGCCAGCAGTTCGGAGGGCACAGATACGCAGTATTTT
>TRBD1|-|TRBJ2-2|TRBV27
CASSLRTGVTGELFF
TGTGCCAGCAGTTTACGGACAGGGGTCACCGGGGAGCTGTTTTTT
>-|-|TRBJ1-6|TRBV11-2
CASSSGQSPLHF
TGTGCCAGCAGCTCGGGACAATCACCCCTCCACTTT
>-|-|TRBJ2-7|TRBV2
CASSELLPGAYEQYF
TGTGCCAGCAGTGAATTGCTGCCGGGAGCCTACGAGCAGTACTTC